This T cell receptor (beta chain) originates from a study of naive and memory T cell subsets. Points from the study as a whole: Over 90% of naive TCR sequences appeared only once, unlike memory subsets.

The CDR3 is 10 residues long. Trimming took off 4 bases at V and 6 bases at J, with 4 bases between the two ends. Two oligonucleotides, mixed equimolar, formed the beta constant-region primer covering TRBC1 and TRBC2. TCRdb called the UMI-ligation and nested PCR reads again in MiXCR, with one record for every CDR3 protein. The sample has 25,000 to 30,000 distinct CDR3 sequences, around 11% seen once; the top ten hold roughly a sixth. Effector memory cells were sorted as CD45RA-CD27-, EMRA cells as CD45RA+CD27-. Regarding this clonotype: What it binds is not known. A clone one base away is much larger, so this may be a read error.

Sequences were obtained from effector memory CD4+ T cells from blood. Subset of the sample: effector memory, CD45RA- CD27-. V usage is TRBV12-3 or TRBV12-4 and J usage is TRBJ2-7; D call uncertain. The receptor comes from a human donor in good health. CDR3 sequence: CASSCSEQYF. CDR3 nucleotide sequence: TGTGCCAGCAGTTGCAGCGAGCAGTACTTC.